The clone carrying this TCR beta chain has just one count. Its antigen is currently unknown. As for treatment: roughly 10-day PBMC culture with coronavirus spike peptide pools or control peptides (ViraFEST assay). Germline-derived CDR1 and CDR2 are SGHVS and FNYEAQ. This CDR3 is 13 amino acids long. J gave up 14 bases and V 1 base, and 8 bases lay outside the gene matches. This specimen comes from a study of vaccination and CD4 T cells after COVID-19. Regarding the study as a whole: Clonotypes reactive to SARS-CoV-2 had a median that went up from approximately 21 to 38, but not significantly. Apart from involving relatively few convalescent patients, the work omitted early post-infection timepoints.

The assay that was used to sequence DNA from cultured CD4+ T cells was the Oncomine TCR Beta short-read assay. A single record per CDR3 protein comes from TCRdb applying MiXCR to the PCR reads. Among about 20,000 distinct CDR3 sequences, roughly three fifths were seen once, and the ten largest hold about 8.2%. This receptor was taken from a human donor who had recovered from COVID-19. Sequencing was carried out using CD4+ T cells from blood, cultured in vitro. The chain has TRBV7-6 and TRBJ2-1, with TRBD2 matching 7 bases. In DNA, the CDR3 is TGTGCCAGCAGCTTAGTGGCGGGGGAAGTTGAGTTCTTC. Protein product: CASSLVAGEVEFF.